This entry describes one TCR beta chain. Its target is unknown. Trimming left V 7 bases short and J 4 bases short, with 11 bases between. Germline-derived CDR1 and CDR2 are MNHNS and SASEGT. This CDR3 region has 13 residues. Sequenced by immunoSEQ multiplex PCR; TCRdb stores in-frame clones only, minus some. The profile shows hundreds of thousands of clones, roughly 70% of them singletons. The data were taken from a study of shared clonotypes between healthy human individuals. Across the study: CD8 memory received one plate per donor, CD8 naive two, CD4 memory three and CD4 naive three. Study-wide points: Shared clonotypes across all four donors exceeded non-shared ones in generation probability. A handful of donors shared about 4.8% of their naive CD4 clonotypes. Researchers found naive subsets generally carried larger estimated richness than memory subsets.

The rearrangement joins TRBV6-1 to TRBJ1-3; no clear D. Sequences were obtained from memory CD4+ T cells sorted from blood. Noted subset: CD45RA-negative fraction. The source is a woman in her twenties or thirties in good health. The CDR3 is CASTNSQGNTIYF. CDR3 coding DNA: TGTGCCAGCACCAACTCGCAAGGAAACACCATATATTTT.